This TCR beta chain was captured by sequencing in a study of T cell changes during pregnancy in multiple sclerosis. Germline loops: CDR1 PRHDT, CDR2 FYEKMQ (reference sequence). V was clipped by 8 bases and J by 6 bases; unmatched bases: 10. This CDR3 is 15 amino acids long. TCRdb keeps only in-frame clones here, not all; method: immunoSEQ multiplex PCR. Here the sample spans 30,000 or so clones, 70% to 90% being singletons. The TCR originated in a female donor with multiple sclerosis, enrolled in a pregnancy study. The chain combines TRBV13 with TRBJ2-2; 9 nucleotides line up with TRBD1. This specimen consisted of CD8+ T cells from peripheral blood mononuclear cells, obtained after pregnancy. As DNA, the CDR3 is TGTGCCAGCGGTGGGACAGGGATTAGTTCCGGGGAGCTGTTTTTT. As protein: CASGGTGISSGELFF. Filled out from reference TRBV13 and TRBJ2-2, the complete variable domain reads AAGVIQSPRHLIKEKRETATLKCYPIPRHDTVYWYQQGPGQDPQFLISFYEKMQSDKGSIPDRFSAQQFSDYHSELNMSSLELGDSALYFCASGGTGISSGELFFGEGSRLTVL.